Listed below are T cell receptor beta chains from one sample, sequenced in a study of T cell responses to AZD1222 COVID-19 vaccine. Method: immunoSEQ multiplex PCR; TCRdb's copy keeps in-frame clones and lacks some. The sample records 85,000 to 110,000 clones, about 90% being singletons. The specimen comprised peripheral blood, sampled on day 0 of AZD1222 vaccination. The receptors here all came from an adult in good health. Both conserved end residues are part of each CDR3. The order of the fields is CDR3 length, clone size, D gene, V gene, J gene, CDR3 DNA, CDR3 protein. D genes are given only for firm matches. Rows may omit the clone size; those that give it use once, few, many or a size class.

len: 13; abundance: -; d_gene: -; v_gene: TRBV6-6; j_gene: TRBJ1-2; CDR3nt: TGTGCCAGCAGTTCCCAGGGGTTGCGAGGCTACACCTTC; CDR3aa: CASSSQGLRGYTF
len: 15; abundance: -; d_gene: TRBD1; v_gene: TRBV7-2; j_gene: TRBJ1-3; CDR3nt: TGTGCCAGCAGCTTAGGAGCAGGGGGCGGAAACACCATATATTTT; CDR3aa: CASSLGAGGGNTIYF
len: 19; abundance: -; d_gene: -; v_gene: TRBV21-1; j_gene: TRBJ2-7; CDR3nt: TGTGCCAGCAGCAAAGAGAATGGTACAGGTGTACCCAGGCCCTACGAGCAGTACTTC; CDR3aa: CASSKENGTGVPRPYEQYF
len: 14; abundance: once; d_gene: -; v_gene: TRBV9; j_gene: TRBJ2-5; CDR3nt: TGTGCCAGCAGCGCTCCTTCCCTACAAGAGACCCAGTACTTC; CDR3aa: CASSAPSLQETQYF
len: 13; abundance: -; d_gene: -; v_gene: TRBV19; j_gene: TRBJ1-5; CDR3nt: TGTGCCAGTCACCGGGACACCGATCAGCCCCAGCATTTT; CDR3aa: CASHRDTDQPQHF
len: 13; abundance: -; d_gene: -; v_gene: TRBV10-3; j_gene: TRBJ1-5; CDR3nt: TGTGCCATCAGTTCGGGGGGAAGGCAGCCCCAGCATTTT; CDR3aa: CAISSGGRQPQHF
len: 14; abundance: -; d_gene: -; v_gene: TRBV10-3; j_gene: TRBJ1-3; CDR3nt: TGTGCCATCAGCCTAGGGACCTCTGGAAACACCATATATTTT; CDR3aa: CAISLGTSGNTIYF
len: 14; abundance: -; d_gene: -; v_gene: TRBV6-4; j_gene: TRBJ1-1; CDR3nt: TGTGCCAGCAAAAGGGACGGTTCCCGCACTGAAGCTTTCTTT; CDR3aa: CASKRDGSRTEAFF
len: 14; abundance: -; d_gene: TRBD2; v_gene: TRBV5-1; j_gene: TRBJ2-1; CDR3nt: TGCGCCAGTGCCGGGACTAGCGGTCCCAATGAGCAGTTCTTC; CDR3aa: CASAGTSGPNEQFF
len: 15; abundance: few; d_gene: -; v_gene: TRBV7-8; j_gene: TRBJ2-6; CDR3nt: TGTGCCAGCAGCTTATCAGGGGCTGGGGCCAACGTCCTGACTTTC; CDR3aa: CASSLSGAGANVLTF
len: 15; abundance: -; d_gene: -; v_gene: TRBV19; j_gene: TRBJ1-2; CDR3nt: TGTGCCAGTAGTATCGCCTTCATGCGGGGGCATGGCTACACCTTC; CDR3aa: CASSIAFMRGHGYTF
len: 16; abundance: few; d_gene: -; v_gene: TRBV28; j_gene: TRBJ2-1; CDR3nt: TGTGCCAGCAGTTTCCTGTCGCCGAGGGTCCGCAATGAGCAGTTCTTC; CDR3aa: CASSFLSPRVRNEQFF
len: 15; abundance: -; d_gene: -; v_gene: TRBV4-2; j_gene: TRBJ1-2; CDR3nt: TGTGCCAGCAGTCTTAGCGTCGGAGCTAACTATGGCTACACCTTC; CDR3aa: CASSLSVGANYGYTF
len: 16; abundance: -; d_gene: -; v_gene: TRBV9; j_gene: TRBJ1-2; CDR3nt: TGTGCCAGCAGCGTAGGAACAGGCGCTACTAACTATGGCTACACCTTC; CDR3aa: CASSVGTGATNYGYTF
len: 14; abundance: -; d_gene: -; v_gene: TRBV19; j_gene: TRBJ1-3; CDR3nt: TGTGCCAGTAGTACAGACAACTCTGGAAACACCATATATTTT; CDR3aa: CASSTDNSGNTIYF
len: 13; abundance: -; d_gene: -; v_gene: TRBV10-3; j_gene: TRBJ1-1; CDR3nt: TGTGCCATCCGGGGGGCGCAGTTTACTGAAGCTTTCTTT; CDR3aa: CAIRGAQFTEAFF
len: 14; abundance: -; d_gene: -; v_gene: TRBV6-2/TRBV6-3; j_gene: TRBJ1-1; CDR3nt: TGTGCCAGCAGCCCAGGGACCGAGTACACTGAAGCTTTCTTT; CDR3aa: CASSPGTEYTEAFF
len: 14; abundance: -; d_gene: -; v_gene: TRBV9; j_gene: TRBJ2-3; CDR3nt: TGTGCCAGCAGCGTCGCCGGGCGCACAGATACGCAGTATTTT; CDR3aa: CASSVAGRTDTQYF
len: 14; abundance: -; d_gene: TRBD1; v_gene: TRBV7-9; j_gene: TRBJ1-1; CDR3nt: TGTGCCAGCAGCGCGGACAGGTCGGACACTGAAGCTTTCTTT; CDR3aa: CASSADRSDTEAFF
len: 14; abundance: once; d_gene: -; v_gene: TRBV5-5; j_gene: TRBJ1-3; CDR3nt: TGTGCCAGCAGCTTGGCGGCCTCTGGAAACACCATATATTTT; CDR3aa: CASSLAASGNTIYF
len: 15; abundance: few; d_gene: -; v_gene: TRBV27; j_gene: TRBJ2-3; CDR3nt: TGTGCCAGCAGGGGAGTTTACACTAGCACAGATACGCAGTATTTT; CDR3aa: CASRGVYTSTDTQYF
len: 15; abundance: -; d_gene: TRBD1; v_gene: TRBV18; j_gene: TRBJ1-1; CDR3nt: TGTGCCAGCTCACCACCGAACAGGGGGGACACTGAAGCTTTCTTT; CDR3aa: CASSPPNRGDTEAFF
len: 17; abundance: -; d_gene: -; v_gene: TRBV5-1; j_gene: TRBJ1-2; CDR3nt: TGCGCCAGCAGCCCAACCGGGATCCGATATCGTAACTATGGCTACACCTTC; CDR3aa: CASSPTGIRYRNYGYTF